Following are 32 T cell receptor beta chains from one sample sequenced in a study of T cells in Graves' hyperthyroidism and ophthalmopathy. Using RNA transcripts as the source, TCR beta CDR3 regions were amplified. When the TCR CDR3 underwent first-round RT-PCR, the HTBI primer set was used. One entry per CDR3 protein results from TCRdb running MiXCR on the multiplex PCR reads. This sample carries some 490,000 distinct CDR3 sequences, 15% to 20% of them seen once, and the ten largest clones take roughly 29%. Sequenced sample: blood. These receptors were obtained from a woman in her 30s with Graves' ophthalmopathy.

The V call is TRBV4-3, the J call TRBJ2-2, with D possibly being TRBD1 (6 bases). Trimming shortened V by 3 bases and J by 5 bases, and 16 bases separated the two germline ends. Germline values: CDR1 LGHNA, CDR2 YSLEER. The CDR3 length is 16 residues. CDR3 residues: CASSHGTSFSTGELFF. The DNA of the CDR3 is TGCGCCAGCAGCCACGGGACAAGTTTCTCGACCGGGGAGCTGTTTTTT.

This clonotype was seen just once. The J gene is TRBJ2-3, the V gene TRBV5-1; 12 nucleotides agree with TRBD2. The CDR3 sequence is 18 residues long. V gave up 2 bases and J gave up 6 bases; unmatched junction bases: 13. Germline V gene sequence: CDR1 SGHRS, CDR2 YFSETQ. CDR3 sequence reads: CASSFLTSGSQRPDTQYF. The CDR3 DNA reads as TGCGCCAGCAGCTTTTTGACTAGCGGGAGCCAACGCCCGGATACGCAGTATTTT.

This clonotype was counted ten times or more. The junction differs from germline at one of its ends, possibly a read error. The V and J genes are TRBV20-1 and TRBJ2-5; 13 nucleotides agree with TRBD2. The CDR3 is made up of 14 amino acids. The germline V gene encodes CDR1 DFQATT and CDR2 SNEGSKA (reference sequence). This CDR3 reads CSARGTSGAPTQYF. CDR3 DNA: TGCAGTGCCAGAGGGACTAGCGGGGCCCCGACCCAGTACTTC.

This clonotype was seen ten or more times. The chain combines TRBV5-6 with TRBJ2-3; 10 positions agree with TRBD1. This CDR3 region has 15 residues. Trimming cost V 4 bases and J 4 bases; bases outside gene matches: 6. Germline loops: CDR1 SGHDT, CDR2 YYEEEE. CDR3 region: CASSLDRGPSDTQYF. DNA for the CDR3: TGTGCCAGCAGCCTAGACAGGGGGCCTTCAGATACGCAGTATTTT.

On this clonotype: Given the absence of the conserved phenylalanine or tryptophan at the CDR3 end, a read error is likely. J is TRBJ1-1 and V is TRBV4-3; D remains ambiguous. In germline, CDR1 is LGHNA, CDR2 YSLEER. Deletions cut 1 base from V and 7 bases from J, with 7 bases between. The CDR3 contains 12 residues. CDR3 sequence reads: CASSQGPYEAFL. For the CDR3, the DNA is TGCGCCAGCAGCCAAGGTCCCTATGAAGCTTTCCTT.

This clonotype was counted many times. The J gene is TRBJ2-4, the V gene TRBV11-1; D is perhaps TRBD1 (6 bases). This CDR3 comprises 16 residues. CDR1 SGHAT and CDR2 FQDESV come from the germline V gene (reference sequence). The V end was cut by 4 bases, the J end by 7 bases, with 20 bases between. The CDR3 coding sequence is TGTGCCAGCAGCTCCGGATTCCGGGACACCGGGAACATTCAGTACTTC. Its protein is CASSSGFRDTGNIQYF.

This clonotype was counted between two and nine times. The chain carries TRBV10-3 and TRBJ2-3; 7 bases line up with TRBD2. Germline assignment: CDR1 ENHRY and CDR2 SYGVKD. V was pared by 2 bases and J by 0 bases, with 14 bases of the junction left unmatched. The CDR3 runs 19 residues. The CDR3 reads CAISETGSGSLSSTDTQYF. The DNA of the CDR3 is TGTGCCATCAGTGAGACGGGTAGCGGGTCTCTATCTAGCACAGATACGCAGTATTTT.

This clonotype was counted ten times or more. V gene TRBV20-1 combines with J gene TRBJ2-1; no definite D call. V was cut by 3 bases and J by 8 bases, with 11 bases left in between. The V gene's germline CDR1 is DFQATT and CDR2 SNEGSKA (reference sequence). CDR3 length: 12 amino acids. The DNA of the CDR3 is TGCAGTGCTAGCCCAGGCGGTCATGAGCAGTTCTTC. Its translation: CSASPGGHEQFF.

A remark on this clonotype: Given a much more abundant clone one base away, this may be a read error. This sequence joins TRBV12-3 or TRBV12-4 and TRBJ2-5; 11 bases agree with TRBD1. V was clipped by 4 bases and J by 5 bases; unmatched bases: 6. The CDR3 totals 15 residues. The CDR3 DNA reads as TGTGCCAGCAGTTCAGCGGGACAGGGGGGGGAGACCCAGTACTTC. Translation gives CASSSAGQGGETQYF.

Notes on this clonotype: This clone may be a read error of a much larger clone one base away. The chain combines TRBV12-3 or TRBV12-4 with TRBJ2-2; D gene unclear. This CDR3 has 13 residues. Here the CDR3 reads CANSLPNTGELFF. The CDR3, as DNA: TGTGCCAACAGTCTACCCAACACCGGGGAGCTGTTTTTT.

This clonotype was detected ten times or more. The CDR3 loop reads CASNPTSVQETQYF. As DNA, the CDR3 is TGTGCCAGCAACCCGACTAGCGTCCAAGAGACCCAGTACTTC. V usage is TRBV11-2 and J usage is TRBJ2-5; TRBD2 aligns across 8 bases. With 7 bases clipped from V and 1 base from J, the junction kept 5 bases outside the gene matches. The V gene's germline CDR1 is SGHAT and CDR2 FQNNGV. CDR3 length: 14 residues.

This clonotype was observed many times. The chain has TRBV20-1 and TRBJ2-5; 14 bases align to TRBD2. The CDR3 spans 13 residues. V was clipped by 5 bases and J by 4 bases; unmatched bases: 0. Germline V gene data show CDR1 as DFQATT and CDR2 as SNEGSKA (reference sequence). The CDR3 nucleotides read TGCAGTGCTGGGACTAGCGGGGGAGAGACCCAGTACTTC. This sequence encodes CSAGTSGGETQYF.

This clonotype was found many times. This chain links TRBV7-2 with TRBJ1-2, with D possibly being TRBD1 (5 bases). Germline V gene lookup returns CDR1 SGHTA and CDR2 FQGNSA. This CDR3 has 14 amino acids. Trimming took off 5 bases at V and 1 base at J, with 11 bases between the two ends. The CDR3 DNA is TGTGCCAGCAGCCCTGGGACGGTTAACTATGGCTACACCTTC. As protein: CASSPGTVNYGYTF.

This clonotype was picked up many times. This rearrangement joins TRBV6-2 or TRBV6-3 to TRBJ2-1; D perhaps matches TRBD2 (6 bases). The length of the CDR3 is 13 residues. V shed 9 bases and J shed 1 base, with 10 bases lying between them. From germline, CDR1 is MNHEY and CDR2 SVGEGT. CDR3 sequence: CASGTSSYNEQFF. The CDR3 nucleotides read TGTGCCAGTGGGACTTCGTCCTACAATGAGCAGTTCTTC.

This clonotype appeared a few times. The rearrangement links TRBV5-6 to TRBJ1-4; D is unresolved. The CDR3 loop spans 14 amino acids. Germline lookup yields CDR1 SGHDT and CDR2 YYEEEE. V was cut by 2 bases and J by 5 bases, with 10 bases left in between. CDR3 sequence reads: CASSFGRPNEKLFF. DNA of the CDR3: TGTGCCAGCAGCTTCGGCAGACCAAATGAAAAACTGTTTTTT.

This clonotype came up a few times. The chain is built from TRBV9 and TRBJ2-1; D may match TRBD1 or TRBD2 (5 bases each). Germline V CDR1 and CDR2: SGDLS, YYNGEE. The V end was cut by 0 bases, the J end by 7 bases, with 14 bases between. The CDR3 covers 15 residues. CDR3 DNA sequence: TGTGCCAGCAGCGTAGTGGGGGACCCTAGGAATGAGCAGTTCTTC. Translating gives CASSVVGDPRNEQFF.

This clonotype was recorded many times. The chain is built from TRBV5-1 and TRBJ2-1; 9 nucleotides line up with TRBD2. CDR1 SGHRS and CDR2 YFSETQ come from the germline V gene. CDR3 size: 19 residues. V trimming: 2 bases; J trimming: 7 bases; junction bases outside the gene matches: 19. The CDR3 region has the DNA TGCGCCAGCAGCTTTCGGGCTAGCGGGGTGGTTAGCCCCGAGAATGAGCAGTTCTTC. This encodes CASSFRASGVVSPENEQFF.

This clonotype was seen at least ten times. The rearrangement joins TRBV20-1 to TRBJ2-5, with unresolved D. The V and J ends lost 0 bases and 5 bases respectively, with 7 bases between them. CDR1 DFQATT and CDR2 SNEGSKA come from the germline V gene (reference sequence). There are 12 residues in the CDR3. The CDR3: CSARDLPETQYF. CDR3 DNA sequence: TGCAGTGCTAGAGATCTTCCCGAGACCCAGTACTTC.

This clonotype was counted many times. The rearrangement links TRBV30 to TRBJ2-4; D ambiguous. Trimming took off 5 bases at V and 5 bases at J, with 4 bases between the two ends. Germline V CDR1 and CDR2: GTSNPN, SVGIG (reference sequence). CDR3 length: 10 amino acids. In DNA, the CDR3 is TGTGCCTGGGGAGAAAACATTCAGTACTTC. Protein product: CAWGENIQYF.

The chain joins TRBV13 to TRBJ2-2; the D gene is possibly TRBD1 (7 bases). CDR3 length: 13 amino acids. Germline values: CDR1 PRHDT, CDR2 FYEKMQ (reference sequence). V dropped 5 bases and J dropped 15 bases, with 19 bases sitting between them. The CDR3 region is CASSPNRGGEVFF. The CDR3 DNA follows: TGTGCCAGCAGCCCGAACAGGGGAGGCGAGGTGTTTTTT.

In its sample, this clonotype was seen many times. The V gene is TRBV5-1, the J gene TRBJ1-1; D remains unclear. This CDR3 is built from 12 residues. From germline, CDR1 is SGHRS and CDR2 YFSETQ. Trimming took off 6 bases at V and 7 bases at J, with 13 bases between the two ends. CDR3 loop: CASKAGRIEAFF. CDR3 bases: TGCGCCAGCAAGGCGGGGAGGATTGAAGCTTTCTTT.

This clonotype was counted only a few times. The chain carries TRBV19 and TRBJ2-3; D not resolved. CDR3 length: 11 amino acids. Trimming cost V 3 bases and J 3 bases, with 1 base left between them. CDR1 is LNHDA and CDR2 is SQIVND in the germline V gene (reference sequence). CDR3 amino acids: CASSMTDTQYF. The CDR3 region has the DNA TGTGCCAGTAGTATGACAGATACGCAGTATTTT. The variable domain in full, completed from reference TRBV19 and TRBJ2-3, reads DGGITQSPKYLFRKEGQNVTLSCEQNLNHDAMYWYRQDPGQGLRLIYYSQIVNDFQKGDIAEGYSVSREKKESFPLTVTSAQKNPTAFYLCASSMTDTQYFGPGTRLTVL.

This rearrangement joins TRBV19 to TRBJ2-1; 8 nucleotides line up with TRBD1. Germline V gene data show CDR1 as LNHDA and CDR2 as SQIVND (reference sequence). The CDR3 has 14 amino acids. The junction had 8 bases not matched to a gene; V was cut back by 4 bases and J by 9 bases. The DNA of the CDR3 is TGTGCCAGTAGTACCACAGGGGGAGAGGTTGAGCAGTTCTTC. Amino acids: CASSTTGGEVEQFF.

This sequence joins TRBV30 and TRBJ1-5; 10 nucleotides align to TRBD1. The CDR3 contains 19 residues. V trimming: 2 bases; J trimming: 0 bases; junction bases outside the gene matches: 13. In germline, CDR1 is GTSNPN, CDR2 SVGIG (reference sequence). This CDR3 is CAWSSSGTGAILSNQPQHF. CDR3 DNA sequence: TGTGCCTGGAGTTCCTCCGGGACAGGGGCGATTCTTAGCAATCAGCCCCAGCATTTT.

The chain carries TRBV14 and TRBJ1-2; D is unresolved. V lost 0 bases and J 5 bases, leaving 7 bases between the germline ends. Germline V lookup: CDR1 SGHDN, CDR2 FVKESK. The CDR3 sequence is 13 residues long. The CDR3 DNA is TGTGCCAGCAGCCAAGATAATTGGTATGGCTACACCTTC. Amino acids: CASSQDNWYGYTF.

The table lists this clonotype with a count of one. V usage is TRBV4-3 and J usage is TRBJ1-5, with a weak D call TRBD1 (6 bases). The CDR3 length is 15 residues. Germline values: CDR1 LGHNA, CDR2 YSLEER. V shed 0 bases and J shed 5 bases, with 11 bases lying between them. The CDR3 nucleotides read TGCGCCAGCAGCCAAGATCAGGGGCTTGATCAGCCCCAGCATTTT. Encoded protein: CASSQDQGLDQPQHF.

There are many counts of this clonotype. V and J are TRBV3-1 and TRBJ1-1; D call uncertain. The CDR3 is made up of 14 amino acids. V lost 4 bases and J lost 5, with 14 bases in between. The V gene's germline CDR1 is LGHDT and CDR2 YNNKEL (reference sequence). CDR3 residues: CASSPIIRGTEAFF. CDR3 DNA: TGTGCCAGCAGCCCGATCATCCGAGGGACTGAAGCTTTCTTT. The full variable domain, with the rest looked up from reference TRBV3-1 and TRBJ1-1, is DTAVSQTPKYLVTQMGNDKSIKCEQNLGHDTMYWYKQDSKKFLKIMFSYNNKELIINETVPNRFSPKSPDKAHLNLHINSLELGDSAVYFCASSPIIRGTEAFFGQGTRLTVV.

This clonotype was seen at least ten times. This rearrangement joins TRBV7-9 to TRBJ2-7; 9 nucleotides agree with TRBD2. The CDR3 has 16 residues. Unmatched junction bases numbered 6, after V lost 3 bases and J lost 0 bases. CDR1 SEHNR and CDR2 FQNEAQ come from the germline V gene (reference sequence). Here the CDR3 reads CASSFASGTISYEQYF. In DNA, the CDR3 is TGTGCCAGCAGCTTCGCTAGCGGGACGATCTCCTACGAGCAGTACTTC.

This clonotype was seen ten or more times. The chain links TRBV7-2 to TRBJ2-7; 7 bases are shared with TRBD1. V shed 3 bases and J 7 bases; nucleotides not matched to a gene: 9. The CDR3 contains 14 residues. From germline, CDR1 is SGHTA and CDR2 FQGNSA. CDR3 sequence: CASSFRDRHSEQYF. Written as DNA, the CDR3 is TGTGCCAGCAGCTTTAGGGACAGACACTCGGAGCAGTACTTC.

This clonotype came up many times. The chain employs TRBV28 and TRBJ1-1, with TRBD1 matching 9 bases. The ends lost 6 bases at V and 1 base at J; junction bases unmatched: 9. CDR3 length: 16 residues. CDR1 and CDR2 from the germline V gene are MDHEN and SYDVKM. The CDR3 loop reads CASRPTSGQGNTEAFF. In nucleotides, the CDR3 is TGTGCCAGCAGGCCTACTTCGGGACAGGGGAACACTGAAGCTTTCTTT.

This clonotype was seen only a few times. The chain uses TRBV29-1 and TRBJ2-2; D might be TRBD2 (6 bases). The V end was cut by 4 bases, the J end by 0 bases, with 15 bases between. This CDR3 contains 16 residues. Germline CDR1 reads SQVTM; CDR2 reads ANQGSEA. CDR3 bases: TGCAGCGTTGTAACGGTGGCGGGATCGAACACCGGGGAGCTGTTTTTT. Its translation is CSVVTVAGSNTGELFF.

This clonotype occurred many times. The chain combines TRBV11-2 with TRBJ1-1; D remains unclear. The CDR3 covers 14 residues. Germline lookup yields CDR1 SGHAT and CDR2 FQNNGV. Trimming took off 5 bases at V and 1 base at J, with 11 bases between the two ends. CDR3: CASSPELRNTEAFF. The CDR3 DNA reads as TGTGCCAGCAGCCCCGAATTGAGGAACACTGAAGCTTTCTTT.